One sample yielded the 24 T cell receptor beta chains listed below, sequenced in a study of blood T cell repertoires in COVID-19. TCRdb's table, derived via immunoSEQ multiplex PCR, lists solely in-frame clones and lacks some. The sample consists of some 700,000 clones, 85% to 90% of them appearing once. The sample consisted of peripheral blood. These receptor sequences come from a woman under 30 with acute or convalescent COVID-19.

The chain carries TRBV7-9 and TRBJ1-2; 9 bases are shared with TRBD1. Trimming cost V 4 bases and J 6 bases; bases outside gene matches: 3. CDR3 length: 13 amino acids. Per the germline V gene, CDR1 is SEHNR and CDR2 is FQNEAQ (reference sequence). This CDR3 reads CASSSGTGHGYTF. CDR3 DNA sequence: TGTGCCAGCAGCTCGGGGACAGGGCATGGCTACACCTTC. Looking up the rest from reference TRBV7-9 and TRBJ1-2 gives the full variable domain: DTGVSQNPRHKITKRGQNVTFRCDPISEHNRLYWYRQTLGQGPEFLTYFQNEAQLEKSRLLSDRFSAERPKGSFSTLEIQRTEQGDSAMYLCASSSGTGHGYTFGSGTRLTVV.

This clone was detected a few times. The chain joins TRBV5-1 to TRBJ2-7, with 8 nucleotides matching TRBD2. The trim removed 4 bases at V and 7 bases at J, leaving 16 bases unmatched. This CDR3 has 16 amino acids. Germline V CDR1 and CDR2: SGHRS, YFSETQ. CDR3 nucleotide sequence: TGCGCCAGCAGCCGCGGGGGGACCAACCCTAATGTAGAGCAGTACTTC. This sequence encodes CASSRGGTNPNVEQYF. The full variable domain, rest sourced from reference TRBV5-1 and TRBJ2-7, is KAGVTQTPRYLIKTRGQQVTLSCSPISGHRSVSWYQQTPGQGLQFLFEYFSETQRNKGNFPGRFSGRQFSNSRSEMNVSTLELGDSALYLCASSRGGTNPNVEQYFGPGTRLTVT.

Of note for this clone: One junction end disagrees with the germline gene, perhaps due to a read error. V and J are TRBV11-2 and TRBJ1-2, with TRBD1 matching 8 bases. CDR3 length equals 13 residues. The germline CDR1 and CDR2 sequences are SGHAT and FQNNGV. CDR3 bases: TGTGCCAGCAGCTTAGCGGGGTATGGGACAGGATTTTTC. Translated: CASSLAGYGTGFF.

This clone appeared a single time. This sequence joins TRBV7-3 and TRBJ1-1, with 7 bases identical to TRBD1. This CDR3 comprises 13 residues. Germline values: CDR1 SGHTA, CDR2 FQGTGA. With 4 bases clipped from V and 3 bases from J, the junction kept 2 bases outside the gene matches. The chain's CDR3 is CASSYTGDTEAFF. The CDR3 nucleotides read TGTGCCAGCAGCTATACAGGGGACACTGAAGCTTTCTTT.

CDR3 nucleotides: TGTGCCAGCCACTCCAGAGGGCCCCCCTCTGGGGCCAACGTCCTGACTTTC. This codes for CASHSRGPPSGANVLTF. This rearrangement joins TRBV27 to TRBJ2-6, with a weak D call TRBD2 (5 bases). The CDR3 is 17 residues long. Germline CDR1 and CDR2: MNHEY and SMNVEV (reference sequence). Deletions cut 8 bases from V and 0 bases from J, with 17 bases between. Using reference TRBV27 and TRBJ2-6 for the parts outside the CDR3, the full variable domain is EAQVTQNPRYLITVTGKKLTVTCSQNMNHEYMSWYRQDPGLGLRQIYYSMNVEVTDKGDVPEGYKVSRKEKRNFPLILESPSPNQTSLYFCASHSRGPPSGANVLTFGAGSRLTVL.

V and J are TRBV25-1 and TRBJ1-2; 12 bases are shared with TRBD1. The CDR3 length is 18 residues. V was clipped by 2 bases and J by 4 bases; unmatched bases: 11. CDR1 is MGHDK and CDR2 is SYGVNS in the germline V gene. CDR3 coding DNA: TGTGCCAGCAGTGAAAACTCCGGGACAGGGGGCTCCGGCTATGGCTACACCTTC. It encodes CASSENSGTGGSGYGYTF.

J is TRBJ2-5 and V is TRBV6-5, with TRBD1 identical over 7 bases. The V gene's germline CDR1 is MNHEY and CDR2 SVGAGI. V shed 2 bases, J shed 3 bases, and the junction held 3 bases outside the gene matches. The CDR3 consists of 14 residues. The CDR3 reads CASSYRGRKETQYF. The CDR3 DNA reads as TGTGCCAGCAGTTACAGGGGGCGCAAAGAGACCCAGTACTTC.

The rearrangement joins TRBV7-2 to TRBJ2-3; possibly TRBD1 for D (5 bases). V lost 5 bases, J lost 8 bases, and 11 bases lay in between. This CDR3 has 12 residues. CDR1 is SGHTA, CDR2 FQGNSA, per germline. The CDR3 spells CASSPPQGTQYF. The DNA of the CDR3 is TGTGCCAGCAGCCCGCCTCAGGGTACGCAGTATTTT.

V and J are TRBV6-5 and TRBJ2-5; tentative D call: TRBD2 (5 bases). Trimming stripped 7 bases from V and 7 bases from J, with 22 bases between. The germline V gene has CDR1 MNHEY and CDR2 SVGAGI. The CDR3 consists of 15 residues. CDR3 sequence: CASNGWPGSGGTQYF. The DNA of the CDR3 is TGTGCCAGCAACGGCTGGCCGGGGTCGGGCGGGACCCAGTACTTC.

This chain joins TRBV7-9 and TRBJ1-1, with D possibly being TRBD1 (5 bases). V was shortened by 1 base and J by 1 base, with 10 bases between the two germline ends. Looked up from germline, CDR1 is SEHNR and CDR2 is FQNEAQ (reference sequence). This CDR3 has 15 amino acids. CDR3 bases: TGTGCCAGCAGCTTAGGAACAGGCCCGAACACTGAAGCTTTCTTT. Translation: CASSLGTGPNTEAFF.

The J gene is TRBJ2-7, the V gene TRBV9, with 8 bases matching TRBD1. The CDR3 extends over 16 amino acids. Germline V gene data show CDR1 as SGDLS and CDR2 as YYNGEE. J was trimmed by 8 bases and V by 3 bases; bases with no gene match: 16. As DNA, the CDR3 is TGTGCCAGCAGCGGTTCCACCGGGACAGGACCACTGCAGCAGTACTTC. Translated, it gives CASSGSTGTGPLQQYF.

This chain links TRBV7-9 with TRBJ1-2, with 8 bases matching TRBD1. Germline V gene sequence: CDR1 SEHNR, CDR2 FQNEAQ (reference sequence). There are 19 residues in the CDR3. V lost 2 bases to trimming and J lost 3 bases; unmatched junction nucleotides: 17. In DNA form, the CDR3 reads TGTGCCAGCAGCTTACGGCGGGGGGGAGTTCCGGGACAGGACTATGGCTACACCTTC. It specifies CASSLRRGGVPGQDYGYTF. Combining the CDR3 with reference TRBV7-9 and TRBJ1-2 gives the whole variable domain DTGVSQNPRHKITKRGQNVTFRCDPISEHNRLYWYRQTLGQGPEFLTYFQNEAQLEKSRLLSDRFSAERPKGSFSTLEIQRTEQGDSAMYLCASSLRRGGVPGQDYGYTFGSGTRLTVV.

The V call is TRBV4-3, the J call TRBJ2-3; the D gene is possibly TRBD1 (5 bases). Germline-derived CDR1 and CDR2 are LGHNA and YSLEER. The CDR3 is 15 amino acids. V dropped 1 base and J dropped 4 bases, with 12 bases sitting between them. CDR3 sequence: CASSQADRGSDTQYF. The CDR3 region has the DNA TGCGCCAGCAGCCAAGCTGATAGGGGCTCAGATACGCAGTATTTT.

V usage is TRBV7-2 and J usage is TRBJ1-2; D unresolved. Between the trimmed V and J ends, which lost 3 bases and 2 bases, there was a span of 7 bases. Per germline, CDR1 SGHTA and CDR2 FQGNSA. The CDR3 loop spans 13 amino acids. This chain's CDR3 is CASSFLQNYGYTF. The DNA of the CDR3 is TGTGCCAGCAGCTTTTTACAGAACTATGGCTACACCTTC.

The chain carries TRBV27 and TRBJ1-2; TRBD1 aligns across 9 bases. CDR1 and CDR2 (germline): MNHEY, SMNVEV (reference sequence). With V trimmed by 2 bases and J by 4 bases, 2 bases remained unmatched. This CDR3 spans 14 amino acids. CDR3 in amino acids: CASSLTGGGYGYTF. The CDR3 DNA is TGTGCCAGCAGTTTAACAGGGGGCGGCTATGGCTACACCTTC.

This clone was counted a single time. J is TRBJ1-5 and V is TRBV19; no definite D call. Germline lookup yields CDR1 LNHDA and CDR2 SQIVND (reference sequence). With 11 bases removed from V and 2 bases from J, the gap between germline ends came to 10 bases. This CDR3 spans 12 amino acids. The CDR3 bases are TGTGCCTTAACCGGGGGCAATCAGCCCCAGCATTTT. It yields the protein CALTGGNQPQHF. The full variable domain, its missing parts supplied by reference TRBV19 and TRBJ1-5, is DGGITQSPKYLFRKEGQNVTLSCEQNLNHDAMYWYRQDPGQGLRLIYYSQIVNDFQKGDIAEGYSVSREKKESFPLTVTSAQKNPTAFYLCALTGGNQPQHFGDGTRLSIL.

V usage is TRBV13 and J usage is TRBJ2-2; TRBD2 matches at 8 bases. Germline V gene sequence: CDR1 PRHDT, CDR2 FYEKMQ (reference sequence). There are 18 residues in the CDR3. The V and J ends lost 3 bases and 7 bases, in that order; junction bases with no gene match: 16. The CDR3 DNA is TGTGCCAGCAGCTTGTTACCGACTAGCGTCCTTTTGGGCGGGGAGCTGTTTTTT. This gives the protein CASSLLPTSVLLGGELFF. Drawing the rest from reference TRBV13 and TRBJ2-2, the complete variable domain is AAGVIQSPRHLIKEKRETATLKCYPIPRHDTVYWYQQGPGQDPQFLISFYEKMQSDKGSIPDRFSAQQFSDYHSELNMSSLELGDSALYFCASSLLPTSVLLGGELFFGEGSRLTVL.

The chain couples TRBV11-3 to TRBJ2-1; the D gene is possibly TRBD2 (6 bases). Trimming took 3 bases from V and 5 from J, leaving 14 bases between them. CDR1 and CDR2 from the germline V gene are SGHNT and YENEEA. The CDR3 contains 15 residues. CDR3 nucleotide sequence: TGTGCCAGCAGCTTTCCGGGAGTGGAGAACAATGAGCAGTTCTTC. This sequence encodes CASSFPGVENNEQFF.

This clone has just one count. V gene TRBV6-5 combines with J gene TRBJ1-2; 7 bases are shared with TRBD1. Looked up from germline, CDR1 is MNHEY and CDR2 is SVGAGI. CDR3 size: 12 residues. Losses at the gene ends were 9 bases for V and 2 bases for J; bases not matched to a gene: 3. CDR3 sequence: CASKTGNYGYTF. The CDR3 DNA follows: TGTGCCAGTAAGACAGGGAACTATGGCTACACCTTC.

This chain links TRBV11-2 with TRBJ1-4; a weak D match, TRBD1 (5 bases). The V end was cut by 5 bases, the J end by 5 bases, with 15 bases between. This CDR3 has 15 residues. The germline V gene encodes CDR1 SGHAT and CDR2 FQNNGV. CDR3 sequence (DNA): TGTGCCAGCAGCCCCTTGGGGCTGCGGAATGAAAAACTGTTTTTT. The encoded protein is CASSPLGLRNEKLFF.

The chain is built from TRBV27 and TRBJ1-6, with TRBD1 matching 8 bases. Trimming took 5 bases from V and 7 from J; bases not matched to a gene: 7. Germline CDR1 MNHEY, CDR2 SMNVEV (reference sequence). There are 15 residues in the CDR3. CDR3 DNA: TGTGCCAGCAGTGCCCGGACAGGGAAGAATTCACCCCTCCACTTT. It codes for CASSARTGKNSPLHF.

The V gene is TRBV27, the J gene TRBJ2-7; a weak D match, TRBD1 (6 bases). The CDR3 has 15 residues. The V end was cut by 4 bases, the J end by 4 bases, with 17 bases between. In germline, CDR1 is MNHEY, CDR2 SMNVEV (reference sequence). In nucleotides, the CDR3 is TGTGCCAGCAGTTCCTCCAGGGGCTTTGGGTACGAGCAGTACTTC. This translates into CASSSSRGFGYEQYF.

Worth noting for this clone: This sample includes further DNA sequences coding for the same CDR3. Written as DNA, the CDR3 is TGTGCCAGCAGTGAGGGTGGAGGCAATCAGCCCCAGCATTTT. It specifies CASSEGGGNQPQHF. The genes are TRBV2 and TRBJ1-5; the D is unclear. Trimming cost V 3 bases and J 2 bases, with 8 bases left between them. The CDR3 is made up of 14 amino acids. Germline V gene data show CDR1 as SNHLY and CDR2 as FYNNEI.

J is TRBJ2-1 and V is TRBV30; 9 bases map to TRBD2. The CDR3 is made up of 14 amino acids. V shed 4 bases and J 6 bases; nucleotides not matched to a gene: 7. Germline CDR1 and CDR2: GTSNPN and SVGIG (reference sequence). CDR3 nucleotide sequence: TGTGCCTGGACTAGCGGGACCGCCTCCAATGAGCAGTTCTTC. Translating gives CAWTSGTASNEQFF.